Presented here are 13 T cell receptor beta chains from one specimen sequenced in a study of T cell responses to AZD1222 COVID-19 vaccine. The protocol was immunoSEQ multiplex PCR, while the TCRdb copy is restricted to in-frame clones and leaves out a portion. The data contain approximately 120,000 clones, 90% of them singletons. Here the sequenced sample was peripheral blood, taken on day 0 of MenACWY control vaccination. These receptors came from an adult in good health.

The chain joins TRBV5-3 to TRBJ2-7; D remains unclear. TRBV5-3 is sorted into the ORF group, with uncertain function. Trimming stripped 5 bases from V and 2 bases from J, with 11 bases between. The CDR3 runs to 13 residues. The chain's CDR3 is CARRAALAYEQYF. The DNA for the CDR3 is TGTGCCAGAAGGGCAGCGCTGGCCTACGAGCAGTACTTC.

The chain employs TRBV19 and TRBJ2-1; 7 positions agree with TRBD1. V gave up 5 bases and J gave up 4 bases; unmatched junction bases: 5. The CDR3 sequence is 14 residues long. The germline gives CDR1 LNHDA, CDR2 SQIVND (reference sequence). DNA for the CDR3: TGTGCCAGTAGTCCGGGACAGAGATACAATGAGCAGTTCTTC. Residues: CASSPGQRYNEQFF.

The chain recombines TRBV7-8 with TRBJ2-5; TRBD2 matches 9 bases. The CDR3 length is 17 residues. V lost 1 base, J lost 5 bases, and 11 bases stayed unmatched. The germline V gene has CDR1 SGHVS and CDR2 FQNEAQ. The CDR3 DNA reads TGTGCCAGCAGCTTAGTTGCGGGAGGGCCATATACTGAGACCCAGTACTTC. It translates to CASSLVAGGPYTETQYF.

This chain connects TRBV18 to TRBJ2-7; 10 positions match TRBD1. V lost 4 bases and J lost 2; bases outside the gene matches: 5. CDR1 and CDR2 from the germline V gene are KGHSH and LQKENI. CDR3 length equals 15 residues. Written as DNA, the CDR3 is TGTGCCAGCTCACACGACAGGGGGCTCCCCTACGAGCAGTACTTC. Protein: CASSHDRGLPYEQYF.

Here the CDR3 reads CASRPTGWTEAFF. Written as DNA, the CDR3 is TGTGCCAGCAGACCGACAGGATGGACTGAAGCTTTCTTT. The chain uses TRBV28 and TRBJ1-1; tentative D call: TRBD1 (6 bases). CDR1 is MDHEN and CDR2 is SYDVKM in the germline V gene. The length of the CDR3 is 13 residues. The germline V and J ends were trimmed by 6 bases and 5 bases, with 13 bases remaining between them.

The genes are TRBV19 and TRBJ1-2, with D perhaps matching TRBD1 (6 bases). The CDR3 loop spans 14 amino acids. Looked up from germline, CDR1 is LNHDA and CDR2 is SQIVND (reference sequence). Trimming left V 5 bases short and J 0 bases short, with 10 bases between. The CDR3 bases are TGTGCCAGTAGTCGGGGGCAGACTAACTATGGCTACACCTTC. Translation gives CASSRGQTNYGYTF.

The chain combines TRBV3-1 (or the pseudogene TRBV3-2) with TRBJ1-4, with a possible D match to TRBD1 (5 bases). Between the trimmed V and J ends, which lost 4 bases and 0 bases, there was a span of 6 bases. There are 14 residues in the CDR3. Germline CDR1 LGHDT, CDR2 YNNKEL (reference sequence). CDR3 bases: TGTGCCAGCAGCCGACAGTCAACTAATGAAAAACTGTTTTTT. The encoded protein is CASSRQSTNEKLFF.

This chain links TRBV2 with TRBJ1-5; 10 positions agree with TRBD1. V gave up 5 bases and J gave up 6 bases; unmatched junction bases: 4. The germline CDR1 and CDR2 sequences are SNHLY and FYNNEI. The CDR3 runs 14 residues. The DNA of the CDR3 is TGTGCCAGCAGTCACCGGGACAGGGGTCAGCCCCAGCATTTT. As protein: CASSHRDRGQPQHF.

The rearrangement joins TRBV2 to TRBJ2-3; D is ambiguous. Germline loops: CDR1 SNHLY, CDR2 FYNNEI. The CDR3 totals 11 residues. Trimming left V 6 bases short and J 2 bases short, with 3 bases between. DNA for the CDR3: TGTGCCAGCAGCTCCACAGATACGCAGTATTTT. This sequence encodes CASSSTDTQYF.

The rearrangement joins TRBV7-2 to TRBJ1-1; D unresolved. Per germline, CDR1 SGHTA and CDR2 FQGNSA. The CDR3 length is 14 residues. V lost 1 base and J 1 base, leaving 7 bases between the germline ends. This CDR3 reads CASSLVRENTEAFF. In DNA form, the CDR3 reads TGTGCCAGCAGCTTAGTACGGGAGAACACTGAAGCTTTCTTT. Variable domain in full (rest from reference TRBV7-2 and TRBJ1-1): GAGVSQSPSNKVTEKGKDVELRCDPISGHTALYWYRQSLGQGLEFLIYFQGNSAPDKSGLPSDRFSAERTGGSVSTLTIQRTQQEDSAVYLCASSLVRENTEAFFGQGTRLTVV.

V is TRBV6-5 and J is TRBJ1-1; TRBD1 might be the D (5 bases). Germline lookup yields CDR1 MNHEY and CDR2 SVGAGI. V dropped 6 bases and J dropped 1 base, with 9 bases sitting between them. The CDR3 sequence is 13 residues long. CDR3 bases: TGTGCCAGCAGCCAGCAGGGGAACACTGAAGCTTTCTTT. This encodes CASSQQGNTEAFF.

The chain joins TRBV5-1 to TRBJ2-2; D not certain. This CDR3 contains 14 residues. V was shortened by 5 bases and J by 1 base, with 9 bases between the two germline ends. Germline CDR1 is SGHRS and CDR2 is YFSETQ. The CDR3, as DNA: TGCGCCAGCAGAGCGCAGTTGAACACCGGGGAGCTGTTTTTT. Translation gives CASRAQLNTGELFF. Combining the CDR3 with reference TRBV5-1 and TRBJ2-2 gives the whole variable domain KAGVTQTPRYLIKTRGQQVTLSCSPISGHRSVSWYQQTPGQGLQFLFEYFSETQRNKGNFPGRFSGRQFSNSRSEMNVSTLELGDSALYLCASRAQLNTGELFFGEGSRLTVL.

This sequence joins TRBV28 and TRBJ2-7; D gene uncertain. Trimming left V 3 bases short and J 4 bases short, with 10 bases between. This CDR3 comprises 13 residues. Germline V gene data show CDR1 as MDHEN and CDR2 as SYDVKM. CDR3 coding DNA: TGTGCCAGCAGTTTTCATGGTACTTACGAGCAGTACGTC. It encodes CASSFHGTYEQYV.